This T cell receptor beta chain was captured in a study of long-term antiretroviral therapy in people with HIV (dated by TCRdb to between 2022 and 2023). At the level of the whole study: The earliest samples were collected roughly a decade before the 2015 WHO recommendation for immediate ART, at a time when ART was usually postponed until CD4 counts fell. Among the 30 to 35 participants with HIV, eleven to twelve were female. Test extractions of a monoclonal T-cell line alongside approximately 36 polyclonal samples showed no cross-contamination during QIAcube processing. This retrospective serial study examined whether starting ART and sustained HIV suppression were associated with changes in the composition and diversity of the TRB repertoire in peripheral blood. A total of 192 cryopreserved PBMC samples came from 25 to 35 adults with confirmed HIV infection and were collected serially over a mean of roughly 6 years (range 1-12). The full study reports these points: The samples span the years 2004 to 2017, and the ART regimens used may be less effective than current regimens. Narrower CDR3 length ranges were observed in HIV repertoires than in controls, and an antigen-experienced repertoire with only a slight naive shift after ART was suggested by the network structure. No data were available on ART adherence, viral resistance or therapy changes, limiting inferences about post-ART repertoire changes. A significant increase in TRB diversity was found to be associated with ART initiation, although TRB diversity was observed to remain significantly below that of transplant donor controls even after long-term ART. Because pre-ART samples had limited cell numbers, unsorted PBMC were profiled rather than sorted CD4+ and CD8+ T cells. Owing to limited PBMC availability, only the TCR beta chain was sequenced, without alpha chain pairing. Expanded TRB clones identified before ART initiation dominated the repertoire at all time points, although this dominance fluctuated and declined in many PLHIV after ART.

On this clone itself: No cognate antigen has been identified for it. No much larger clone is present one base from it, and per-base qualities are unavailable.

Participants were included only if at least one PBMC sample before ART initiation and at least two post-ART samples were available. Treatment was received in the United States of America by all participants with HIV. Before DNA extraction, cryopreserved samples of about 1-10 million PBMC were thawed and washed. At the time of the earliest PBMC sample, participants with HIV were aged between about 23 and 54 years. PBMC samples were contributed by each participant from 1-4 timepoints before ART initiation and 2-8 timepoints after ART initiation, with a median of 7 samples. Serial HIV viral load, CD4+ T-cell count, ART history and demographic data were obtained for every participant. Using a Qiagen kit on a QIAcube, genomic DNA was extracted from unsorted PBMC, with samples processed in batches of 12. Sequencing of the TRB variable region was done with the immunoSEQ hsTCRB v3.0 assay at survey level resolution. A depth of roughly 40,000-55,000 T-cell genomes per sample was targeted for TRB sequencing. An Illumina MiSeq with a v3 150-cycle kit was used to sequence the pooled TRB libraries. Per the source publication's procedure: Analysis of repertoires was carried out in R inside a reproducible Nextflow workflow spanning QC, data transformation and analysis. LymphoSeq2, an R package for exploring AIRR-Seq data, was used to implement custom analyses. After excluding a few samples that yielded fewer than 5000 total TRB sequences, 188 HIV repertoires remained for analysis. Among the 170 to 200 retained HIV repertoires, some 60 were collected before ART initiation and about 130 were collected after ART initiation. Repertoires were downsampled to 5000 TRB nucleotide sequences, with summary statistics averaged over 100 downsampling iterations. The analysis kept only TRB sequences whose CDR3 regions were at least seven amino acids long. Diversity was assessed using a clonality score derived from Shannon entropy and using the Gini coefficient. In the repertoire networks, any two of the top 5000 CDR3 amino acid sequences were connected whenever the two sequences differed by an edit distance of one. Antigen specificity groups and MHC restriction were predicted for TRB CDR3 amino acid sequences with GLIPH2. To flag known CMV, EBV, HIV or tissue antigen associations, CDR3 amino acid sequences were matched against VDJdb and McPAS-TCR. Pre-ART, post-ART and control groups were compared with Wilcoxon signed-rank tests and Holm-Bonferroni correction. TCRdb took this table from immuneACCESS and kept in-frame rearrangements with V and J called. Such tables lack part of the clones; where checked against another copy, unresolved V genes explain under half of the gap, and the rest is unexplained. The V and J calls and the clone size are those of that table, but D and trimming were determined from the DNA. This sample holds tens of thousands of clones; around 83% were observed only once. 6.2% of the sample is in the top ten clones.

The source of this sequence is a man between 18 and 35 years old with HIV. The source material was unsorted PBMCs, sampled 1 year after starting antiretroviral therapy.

The bases are TGTGCCAGTAGTATAACCATTGGCGGGAATGGCGATGAGCAGTTCTTC. This codes for CASSITIGGNGDEQFF. The chain was built from TRBV19 and TRBJ2-1; a tentative D call is TRBD2 (6 bases match). A distance of 19 bases separates the germline ends of V and J, which lose 2 bases and 8 bases respectively. The CDR3 holds 16 amino acids from the cysteine to the phenylalanine. Only the CDR3 part of the read is kept: 48 bases, read in frame from the first base. Per the germline V gene (reference sequence), LNHDA is the CDR1 and SQIVND is the CDR2.